The 13 T cell receptor beta chains listed next were all sequenced from one sample in a study of beta chain features in type 1 diabetes. Since all of the isolated RNA was reverse transcribed, expressed TCRB transcripts were what got sequenced. The method was immunoSEQ multiplex PCR; TCRdb's version includes in-frame clones alone and lacks a portion of them. The data hold 150,000 to 180,000 clones, with over 8.5% observed a single time. The sample consisted of central memory CD4+ T cells from blood. All receptors come from a man aged 18 to 29 in good health.

This chain joins TRBV5-1 and TRBJ2-7; TRBD1 or TRBD2 may be the D gene (5 bases each). This CDR3 comprises 14 residues. Germline-derived CDR1 and CDR2 are SGHRS and YFSETQ. The V end was cut by 4 bases, the J end by 2 bases, with 13 bases between. CDR3 nucleotides: TGCGCCAGCAGCCGAGGGACGGAAGCCTACGAGCAGTACTTC. Protein sequence: CASSRGTEAYEQYF.

This clone came up a few times. This sequence joins TRBV29-1 and TRBJ2-5; tentative D call: TRBD1 (6 bases). This CDR3 is built from 14 residues. Germline V lookup: CDR1 SQVTM, CDR2 ANQGSEA. V was pared by 4 bases and J by 9 bases, with 21 bases between. CDR3 DNA sequence: TGCAGCGTTGTCTCCGCAGGGGCCAAGGGGGCCCAGTACTTC. Protein sequence: CSVVSAGAKGAQYF.

This sequence joins TRBV18 and TRBJ2-5; unclear D gene. Deletions cut 5 bases from V and 4 bases from J, with 8 bases between. The germline V gene has CDR1 KGHSH and CDR2 LQKENI. The length of the CDR3 is 12 residues. Written as DNA, the CDR3 is TGTGCCAGCTCATCCGTAAGAGAGACCCAGTACTTC. Translating gives CASSSVRETQYF.

On this clone: The junction differs from germline at one of its ends, possibly a read error. The chain links TRBV7-2 to TRBJ1-1; D ambiguous. Germline loops: CDR1 SGHTA, CDR2 FQGNSA. This CDR3 has 11 amino acids. The CDR3 loop reads CASSLARAGEF. The CDR3 bases are TGTGCCAGCAGCTTAGCGCGGGCAGGCGAATTT. The full variable domain, completed using reference TRBV7-2 and TRBJ1-1, is GAGVSQSPSNKVTEKGKDVELRCDPISGHTALYWYRQSLGQGLEFLIYFQGNSAPDKSGLPSDRFSAERTGGSVSTLTIQRTQQEDSAVYLCASSLARAGEFGQGTRLTVV.

This clone was seen a handful of times. This chain connects TRBV14 to TRBJ2-2, with 9 bases that match TRBD2. CDR1 SGHDN and CDR2 FVKESK come from the germline V gene. V lost 4 bases to trimming and J lost 1 base; unmatched junction nucleotides: 4. The CDR3 runs 16 residues. The CDR3 loop is CASSPVAGVNTGELFF. The CDR3 DNA reads as TGTGCCAGCAGCCCAGTAGCGGGAGTGAACACCGGGGAGCTGTTTTTT.

There are a few counts of this clone. The chain recombines TRBV29-1 with TRBJ2-7; 7 nucleotides line up with TRBD2. The length of the CDR3 is 16 residues. The junction had 18 bases not matched to a gene; V was cut back by 6 bases and J by 4 bases. Per germline, CDR1 SQVTM and CDR2 ANQGSEA. In DNA, the CDR3 is TGCAGCGTGACCCGGCCAAGGAGGGAGGGCCCTTACGAGCAGTACTTC. It yields the protein CSVTRPRREGPYEQYF.

This chain joins TRBV28 and TRBJ2-3, with a tentative D call TRBD2 (6 bases). V lost 5 bases, J lost 6 bases, and 9 bases lay in between. This CDR3 spans 12 amino acids. CDR1 and CDR2 from the germline V gene are MDHEN and SYDVKM. As DNA, the CDR3 is TGTGCCAGCAGTGCGGGACTCGATACGCAGTATTTT. Translating gives CASSAGLDTQYF.

This sequence joins TRBV7-9 and TRBJ2-5; D is ambiguous. The CDR3 length is 11 residues. The V end was cut by 6 bases, the J end by 0 bases, with 2 bases between. The germline CDR1 and CDR2 sequences are SEHNR and FQNEAQ (reference sequence). CDR3 region: CASRYQETQYF. The CDR3 DNA is TGTGCCAGCAGGTACCAAGAGACCCAGTACTTC.

The rearrangement links TRBV6-5 to TRBJ1-2, with 7 bases lining up with TRBD1. Germline lookup yields CDR1 MNHEY and CDR2 SVGAGI. CDR3 length: 14 residues. With V trimmed by 10 bases and J by 4 bases, 12 bases remained unmatched. The CDR3 region is CAITELTGTYGYTF. For the CDR3, the DNA is TGTGCCATCACCGAACTGACAGGGACCTATGGCTACACCTTC.

The chain employs TRBV18 and TRBJ2-1; 7 bases line up with TRBD1. Germline V gene lookup returns CDR1 KGHSH and CDR2 LQKENI. This CDR3 comprises 18 residues. With 3 bases clipped from V and 6 bases from J, the junction kept 17 bases outside the gene matches. CDR3 coding DNA: TGTGCCAGCTCACCGAAGATTGCAGGGGGAACTTTGGTCAATGAGCAGTTCTTC. Amino acid sequence: CASSPKIAGGTLVNEQFF.

For this clone: Its ends do not fully match the called genes, so a read error is possible. The chain links TRBV30 to TRBJ1-2; unclear D gene. The CDR3 has 12 residues. The germline CDR1 and CDR2 sequences are GTSNPN and SVGIG (reference sequence). CDR3 sequence reads: CTWSVVVYGYTF. Written as DNA, the CDR3 is TGTACCTGGAGTGTAGTAGTATATGGCTACACCTTC.

The chain uses TRBV5-6 and TRBJ2-3; D remains unclear. Trimming removed 4 bases at V and 4 bases at J, with 13 bases between. This CDR3 contains 14 residues. Germline V gene lookup returns CDR1 SGHDT and CDR2 YYEEEE. CDR3 sequence: CASSPRNTPDTQYF. The CDR3 coding sequence is TGTGCCAGCAGCCCTAGAAACACACCAGATACGCAGTATTTT. Full variable domain (rest looked up from reference TRBV5-6 and TRBJ2-3): DAGVTQSPTHLIKTRGQQVTLRCSPKSGHDTVSWYQQALGQGPQFIFQYYEEEERQRGNFPDRFSGHQFPNYSSELNVNALLLGDSALYLCASSPRNTPDTQYFGPGTRLTVL.

The J gene is TRBJ1-2, the V gene TRBV29-1, with D unresolved. CDR1 SQVTM and CDR2 ANQGSEA come from the germline V gene. V lost 4 bases and J lost 4, with 10 bases in between. The CDR3 extends over 12 amino acids. For the CDR3, the DNA is TGCAGCGTTGCCCTAGGGTCCTATGGCTACACCTTC. Amino acids: CSVALGSYGYTF.